The present T cell receptor (beta chain) was sequenced within a study of post-analysis software for immune sequencing data. TCR beta cDNA libraries had unique molecular identifiers. TCRdb reprocessed the PCR reads via MiXCR and lists one record per CDR3 protein. This table holds about 540,000 distinct CDR3 sequences, around a third found once. The origin of this receptor is a girl aged 2 to 17 with multiple sclerosis. Specimen: blood.

The CDR3 region has the DNA TGTGCCAGCAGCCGGGGACTAGCGGGGGGAATCTACGAGCAGTACTTC. Encoded protein: CASSRGLAGGIYEQYF. The J gene is TRBJ2-5, the V gene TRBV6-2 or TRBV6-3; 15 positions match TRBD2. The J call could be wrong; TRBJ2-7 is a better fit for the DNA end. The CDR3 loop spans 16 amino acids. Germline lookup yields CDR1 MNHEY and CDR2 SVGEGT.